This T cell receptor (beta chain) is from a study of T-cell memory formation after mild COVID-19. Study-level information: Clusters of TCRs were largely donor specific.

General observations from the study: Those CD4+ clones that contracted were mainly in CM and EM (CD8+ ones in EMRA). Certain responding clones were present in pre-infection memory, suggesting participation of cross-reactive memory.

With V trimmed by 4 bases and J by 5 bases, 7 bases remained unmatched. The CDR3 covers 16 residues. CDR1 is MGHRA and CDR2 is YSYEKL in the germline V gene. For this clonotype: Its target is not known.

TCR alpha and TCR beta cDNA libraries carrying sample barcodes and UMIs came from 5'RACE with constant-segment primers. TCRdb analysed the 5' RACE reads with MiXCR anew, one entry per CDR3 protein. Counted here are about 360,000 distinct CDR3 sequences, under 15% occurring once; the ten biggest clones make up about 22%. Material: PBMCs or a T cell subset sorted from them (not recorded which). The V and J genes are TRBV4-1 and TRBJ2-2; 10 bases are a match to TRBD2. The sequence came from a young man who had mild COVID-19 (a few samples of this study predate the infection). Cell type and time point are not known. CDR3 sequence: CASSPGLAMTTGELFF. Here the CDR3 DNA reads TGCGCCAGCAGCCCGGGACTAGCGATGACTACCGGGGAGCTGTTTTTT.